This entry lists 24 T cell receptor beta chains sequenced from one sample in a study of blood T cell repertoires in COVID-19. The method was immunoSEQ multiplex PCR; TCRdb's version includes in-frame clones alone and lacks a portion of them. The sample holds some 45,000 clones, more than 70% seen once. The sample taken for sequencing was peripheral blood. The receptors originated from a human donor in a cohort sampled during active COVID-19.

The chain couples TRBV5-4 to TRBJ2-1, with D hard to call. This CDR3 is 14 amino acids long. CDR1 is SGHNT, CDR2 YYREEE, per germline (reference sequence). The V and J ends lost 2 bases and 0 bases respectively, with 6 bases between them. The CDR3 DNA follows: TGTGCCAGCAGCTTCGAGAGCTCCTACAATGAGCAGTTCTTC. Translation: CASSFESSYNEQFF.

This rearrangement joins TRBV6-1 to TRBJ2-3; 8 positions match TRBD1. Germline V gene lookup returns CDR1 MNHNS and CDR2 SASEGT. The CDR3 has 17 amino acids. V lost 2 bases, J lost 3 bases, and 10 bases stayed unmatched. The CDR3 here is CASSELSAGGVTDTQYF. The CDR3, as DNA: TGTGCCAGCAGTGAACTATCCGCAGGGGGCGTGACAGATACGCAGTATTTT.

The chain has TRBV19 and TRBJ1-4, with TRBD1 matching over 8 bases. V lost 6 bases and J lost 4; bases outside the gene matches: 10. The CDR3 sequence is 16 residues long. Germline CDR1 reads LNHDA; CDR2 reads SQIVND (reference sequence). CDR3 nucleotides: TGTGCCAGTAGAAGGGCAGGGGGCGAGAATAATGAAAAACTGTTTTTT. Translation gives CASRRAGGENNEKLFF. The complete variable domain, with remaining parts taken from reference TRBV19 and TRBJ1-4, reads DGGITQSPKYLFRKEGQNVTLSCEQNLNHDAMYWYRQDPGQGLRLIYYSQIVNDFQKGDIAEGYSVSREKKESFPLTVTSAQKNPTAFYLCASRRAGGENNEKLFFGSGTQLSVL.

V gene TRBV4-2 combines with J gene TRBJ2-1, with D perhaps matching TRBD2 (5 bases). Trimming cost V 0 bases and J 6 bases, with 21 bases left between them. The germline V gene encodes CDR1 LGHNA and CDR2 YNFKEQ. This CDR3 is 18 amino acids long. CDR3: CASSQDSGMRRVGNEQFF. CDR3 bases: TGTGCCAGCAGCCAAGATTCCGGGATGAGAAGGGTTGGCAATGAGCAGTTCTTC.

This clone was counted once. V gene TRBV27 combines with J gene TRBJ2-3, with 8 bases lining up with TRBD2. The CDR3 has 17 amino acids. Germline CDR1 is MNHEY and CDR2 is SMNVEV (reference sequence). V shed 0 bases, J shed 4 bases, and the junction held 9 bases outside the gene matches. This CDR3 reads CASSLSWKRGGPDTQYF. CDR3 nucleotide sequence: TGTGCCAGCAGTTTATCGTGGAAACGGGGGGGCCCAGATACGCAGTATTTT.

In its sample, this clone was seen a few times. The gene calls are TRBV9 and TRBJ1-1; TRBD1 matches 8 bases. Germline V lookup: CDR1 SGDLS, CDR2 YYNGEE. The CDR3 extends over 14 amino acids. V lost 2 bases to trimming and J lost 4 bases; unmatched junction nucleotides: 4. The CDR3 is CASSVGQGFTEAFF. For the CDR3, the DNA is TGTGCCAGCAGCGTCGGACAGGGATTCACTGAAGCTTTCTTT.

This chain joins TRBV7-9 and TRBJ1-2; TRBD1 is a possible D gene (5 bases). The germline V and J ends were trimmed by 5 bases and 1 base, with 20 bases remaining between them. Germline V CDR1 and CDR2: SEHNR, FQNEAQ (reference sequence). The CDR3 has 17 residues. In DNA, the CDR3 is TGTGCCAGCAGCCCGATGGGCTATGACAGAATTAACTATGGCTACACCTTC. It encodes CASSPMGYDRINYGYTF.

The chain combines TRBV15 with TRBJ1-4; D is unresolved. Trimming took off 3 bases at V and 10 bases at J, with 15 bases between the two ends. CDR1 and CDR2 from the germline V gene are LNHNV and YYDKDF (reference sequence). This CDR3 has 14 residues. CDR3 region: CATSSRQTRRKLFF. Written as DNA, the CDR3 is TGTGCCACCAGCAGCCGCCAAACTAGGCGAAAACTGTTTTTT.

The rearrangement uses TRBV20-1 and TRBJ2-5, with a tentative D call TRBD2 (6 bases). CDR1 is DFQATT and CDR2 is SNEGSKA in the germline V gene (reference sequence). The ends were cut back, 3 bases at V and 5 bases at J, with 22 bases in the middle. The length of the CDR3 is 16 residues. The CDR3 loop reads CSASSSPSVGRETQYF. CDR3 sequence (DNA): TGCAGTGCTAGTTCCTCCCCGAGCGTGGGGAGGGAGACCCAGTACTTC.

The chain combines TRBV2 with TRBJ2-1; possibly TRBD1 for D (5 bases). CDR3 size: 14 residues. CDR1 and CDR2 from the germline V gene are SNHLY and FYNNEI. Trimming pared 7 bases from V and 7 bases from J, leaving 17 bases between. CDR3: CASIERRGMNEQFF. In DNA, the CDR3 is TGTGCCAGCATTGAGAGAAGGGGAATGAATGAGCAGTTCTTC. Based on the CDR3 plus reference TRBV2 and TRBJ2-1, the full variable domain is EPEVTQTPSHQVTQMGQEVILRCVPISNHLYFYWYRQILGQKVEFLVSFYNNEISEKSEIFDDQFSVERPDGSNFTLKIRSTKLEDSAMYFCASIERRGMNEQFFGPGTRLTVL.

DNA for the CDR3: TGTGCCAGCAGCCGGAATACAGGGGGCCATGAAAAACTGTTTTTT. Translating gives CASSRNTGGHEKLFF. This sequence joins TRBV2 and TRBJ1-4, with 9 bases lining up with TRBD1. This CDR3 is built from 15 residues. V was clipped by 6 bases and J by 6 bases; unmatched bases: 8. Germline V gene lookup returns CDR1 SNHLY and CDR2 FYNNEI.

This clone was observed a few times. V is TRBV5-4 and J is TRBJ2-7, with D perhaps TRBD1 (6 bases). V shed 1 base and J shed 1 base, with 12 bases lying between them. Looked up from germline, CDR1 is SGHNT and CDR2 is YYREEE (reference sequence). There are 15 residues in the CDR3. The CDR3 DNA follows: TGTGCCAGCAGCTTGCTACAGGGCCGGTCCTACGAGCAGTACTTC. It is translated as CASSLLQGRSYEQYF.

This rearrangement joins TRBV3-1 (or the pseudogene TRBV3-2) to TRBJ2-3; perhaps TRBD2 as D (5 bases). CDR1 is LGHDT, CDR2 YNNKEL, per germline (reference sequence). This CDR3 region has 15 residues. The V end lost 2 bases, the J end lost 2 bases, and 11 bases lay between the germline ends. CDR3 coding DNA: TGTGCCAGCAGCCAAACCAGCGGACCCACAGATACGCAGTATTTT. It encodes CASSQTSGPTDTQYF.

This chain links TRBV18 with TRBJ1-4; 10 bases line up with TRBD1. In germline, CDR1 is KGHSH, CDR2 LQKENI. V lost 3 bases and J lost 7; bases outside the gene matches: 5. The CDR3 has 15 residues. The CDR3 DNA reads as TGTGCCAGCTCACCTTCCGGGACAGGGGCTGAAAAACTGTTTTTT. Protein sequence: CASSPSGTGAEKLFF.

V gene TRBV28 combines with J gene TRBJ2-7, with 10 bases aligning to TRBD1. CDR3 length equals 14 residues. With 7 bases clipped from V and 3 bases from J, the junction kept 6 bases outside the gene matches. CDR1 is MDHEN and CDR2 is SYDVKM in the germline V gene. CDR3 nucleotides: TGTGCCAGCAAACCGGGACAGGGGTACTACGAGCAGTACTTC. This codes for CASKPGQGYYEQYF.

V is TRBV19 and J is TRBJ1-1, with D perhaps matching TRBD1 (5 bases). Trimming removed 6 bases at V and 0 bases at J, with 14 bases between. Germline V CDR1 and CDR2: LNHDA, SQIVND (reference sequence). The CDR3 is 15 amino acids. The CDR3 protein is CASRVQGRVNTEAFF. The CDR3 DNA follows: TGTGCCAGTAGGGTCCAGGGCAGGGTGAACACTGAAGCTTTCTTT.

This sequence joins TRBV18 and TRBJ2-3; 9 bases line up with TRBD2. The CDR3 spans 16 residues. CDR1 and CDR2 from the germline V gene are KGHSH and LQKENI. With 3 bases clipped from V and 2 bases from J, the junction kept 6 bases outside the gene matches. The CDR3 here is CASSPGSGRFTDTQYF. CDR3 DNA sequence: TGTGCCAGCTCACCTGGTAGCGGGAGATTCACAGATACGCAGTATTTT.

This chain joins TRBV2 and TRBJ2-5; no clear D gene. This CDR3 is 11 amino acids long. Deletions cut 7 bases from V and 7 bases from J, with 10 bases between. The germline V gene has CDR1 SNHLY and CDR2 FYNNEI. CDR3 loop: CASIGLGTQYF. Here the CDR3 DNA reads TGTGCCAGCATTGGGCTTGGGACCCAGTACTTC.

This chain links TRBV3-1 (or the pseudogene TRBV3-2) with TRBJ1-3; no reliable D call. CDR3 size: 15 residues. Trimming cost V 0 bases and J 1 base, with 7 bases left between them. Per germline, CDR1 LGHDT and CDR2 YNNKEL (reference sequence). The CDR3 coding sequence is TGTGCCAGCAGCCAAGATGCACAGTCTGGAAACACCATATATTTT. Translated: CASSQDAQSGNTIYF.

The chain has TRBV12-3 or TRBV12-4 and TRBJ1-1; 7 bases are a match to TRBD1. The V and J ends lost 3 bases and 8 bases, in that order; junction bases with no gene match: 3. This CDR3 comprises 12 residues. In DNA form, the CDR3 reads TGTGCCAGCAGTTTTGAGGGGGCGGAAGCTTTCTTT. This codes for CASSFEGAEAFF.

This clone appeared a few times. This sequence joins TRBV5-4 and TRBJ1-1, with TRBD1 matching over 7 bases. Germline-derived CDR1 and CDR2 are SGHNT and YYREEE (reference sequence). The trim removed 4 bases at V and 3 bases at J, leaving 0 bases unmatched. There are 12 residues in the CDR3. CDR3 in amino acids: CASSQGDTEAFF. In DNA, the CDR3 is TGTGCCAGCAGCCAGGGGGACACTGAAGCTTTCTTT.

The V call is TRBV27, the J call TRBJ1-5; 9 nucleotides agree with TRBD1. With V trimmed by 5 bases and J by 3 bases, 8 bases remained unmatched. The germline CDR1 and CDR2 sequences are MNHEY and SMNVEV (reference sequence). The CDR3 has 16 residues. CDR3 in amino acids: CASSQTGTGINQPQHF. As DNA, the CDR3 is TGTGCCAGCAGTCAAACCGGGACAGGGATCAATCAGCCCCAGCATTTT.

The rearrangement joins TRBV11-3 to TRBJ1-1, with 10 bases lining up with TRBD1. The trim removed 5 bases at V and 4 bases at J, leaving 7 bases unmatched. The germline gives CDR1 SGHNT, CDR2 YENEEA. The CDR3 spans 15 residues. CDR3 region: CASSVRQGAGTEAFF. For the CDR3, the DNA is TGTGCCAGCAGCGTCCGACAGGGGGCGGGCACTGAAGCTTTCTTT.

The chain joins TRBV5-4 to TRBJ2-6, with D tentatively TRBD2 (5 bases). Trimming left V 2 bases short and J 1 base short, with 7 bases between. This CDR3 comprises 15 residues. Germline lookup yields CDR1 SGHNT and CDR2 YYREEE (reference sequence). The chain's CDR3 is CASSLGGSGANVLTF. DNA of the CDR3: TGTGCCAGCAGCTTAGGAGGTTCTGGGGCCAACGTCCTGACTTTC. Full variable domain (remainder filled in from reference TRBV5-4 and TRBJ2-6): ETGVTQSPTHLIKTRGQQVTLRCSSQSGHNTVSWYQQALGQGPQFIFQYYREEENGRGNFPPRFSGLQFPNYSSELNVNALELDDSALYLCASSLGGSGANVLTFGAGSRLTVL.